This TCR beta chain was sequenced in a study of CD8+ T cells in alopecia areata. Background on the study: The share of scalp area affected provided the severity score for treated patients.

General study findings and limits: Clarity of TCR sharing across patients fell short of that in mice, possibly HLA-related.

Details on this clone: Its antigen is still unknown.

This sample's treatment: oral pan-JAK inhibitor, 5-10 mg twice daily. CD4+ and CD8+ T cells were sorted from PBMCs. The authors extracted RNA and reverse transcribed it into cDNA as the sequencing template. Sequenced by immunoSEQ multiplex PCR; TCRdb stores in-frame clones only, minus some. The data contain tens of thousands of clones, around 46% of them singletons. The V gene's germline CDR1 is KGHSH and CDR2 LQKENI. With V trimmed by 4 bases and J by 2 bases, 5 bases remained unmatched. This CDR3 is built from 15 residues. This sequence was found in a human donor with alopecia areata. The sample here was CD8+ T cells sorted from blood, taken at approximately week 36, from a patient treated with tofacitinib. The genes are TRBV18 and TRBJ2-1, with 7 positions matching TRBD1. CDR3 loop: CASSQQGSPYNEQFF. The CDR3 DNA follows: TGTGCCAGCTCACAACAGGGGAGTCCCTACAATGAGCAGTTCTTC.